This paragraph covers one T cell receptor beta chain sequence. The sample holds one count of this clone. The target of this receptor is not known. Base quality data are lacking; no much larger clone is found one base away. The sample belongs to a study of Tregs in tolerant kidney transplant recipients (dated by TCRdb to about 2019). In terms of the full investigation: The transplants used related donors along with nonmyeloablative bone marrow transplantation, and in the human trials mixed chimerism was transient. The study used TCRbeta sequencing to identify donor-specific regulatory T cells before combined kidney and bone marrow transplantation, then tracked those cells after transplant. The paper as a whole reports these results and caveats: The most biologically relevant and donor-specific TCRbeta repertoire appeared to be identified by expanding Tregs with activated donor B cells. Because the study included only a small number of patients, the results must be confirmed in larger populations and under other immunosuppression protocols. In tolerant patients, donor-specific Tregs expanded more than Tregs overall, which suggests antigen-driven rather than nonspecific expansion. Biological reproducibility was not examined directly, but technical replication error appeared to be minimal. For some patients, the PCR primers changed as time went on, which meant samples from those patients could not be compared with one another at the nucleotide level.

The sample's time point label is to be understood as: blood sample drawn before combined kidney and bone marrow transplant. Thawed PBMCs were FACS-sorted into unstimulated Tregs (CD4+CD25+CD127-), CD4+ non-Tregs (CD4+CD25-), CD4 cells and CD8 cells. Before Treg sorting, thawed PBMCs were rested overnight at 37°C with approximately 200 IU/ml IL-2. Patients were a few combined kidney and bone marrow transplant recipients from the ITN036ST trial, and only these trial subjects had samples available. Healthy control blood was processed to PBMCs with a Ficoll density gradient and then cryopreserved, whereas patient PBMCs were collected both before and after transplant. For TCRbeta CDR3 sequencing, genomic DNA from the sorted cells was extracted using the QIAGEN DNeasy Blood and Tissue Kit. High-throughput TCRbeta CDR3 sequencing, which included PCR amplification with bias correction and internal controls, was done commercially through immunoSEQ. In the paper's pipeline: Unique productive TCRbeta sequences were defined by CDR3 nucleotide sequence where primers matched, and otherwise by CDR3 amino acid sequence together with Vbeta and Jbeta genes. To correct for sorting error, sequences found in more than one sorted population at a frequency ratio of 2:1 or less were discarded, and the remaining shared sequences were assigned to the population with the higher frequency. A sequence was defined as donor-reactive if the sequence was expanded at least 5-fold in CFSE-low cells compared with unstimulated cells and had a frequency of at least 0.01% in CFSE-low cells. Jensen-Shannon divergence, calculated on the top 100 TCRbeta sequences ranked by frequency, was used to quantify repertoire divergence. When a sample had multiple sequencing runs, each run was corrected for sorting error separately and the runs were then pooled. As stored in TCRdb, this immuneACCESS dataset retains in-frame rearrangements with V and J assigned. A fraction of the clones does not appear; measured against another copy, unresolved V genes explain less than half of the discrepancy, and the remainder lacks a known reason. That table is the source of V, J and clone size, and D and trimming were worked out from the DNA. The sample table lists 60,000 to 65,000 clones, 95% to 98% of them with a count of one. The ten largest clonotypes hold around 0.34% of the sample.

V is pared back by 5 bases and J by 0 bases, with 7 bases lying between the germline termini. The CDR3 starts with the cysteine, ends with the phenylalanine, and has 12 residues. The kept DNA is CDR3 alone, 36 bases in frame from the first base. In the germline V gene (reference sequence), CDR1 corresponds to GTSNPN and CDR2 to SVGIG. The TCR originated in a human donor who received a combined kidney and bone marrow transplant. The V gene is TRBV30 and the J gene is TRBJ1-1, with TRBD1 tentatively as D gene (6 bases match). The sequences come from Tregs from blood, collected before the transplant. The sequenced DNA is TGTGCCTGGGGACAGATGAACACTGAAGCTTTCTTT. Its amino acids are CAWGQMNTEAFF.